Listed here are 20 T cell receptor beta chains from one sample, sequenced in a study of blood T cell repertoires in COVID-19. Data came from immunoSEQ multiplex PCR; TCRdb stores just in-frame clones and leaves some out. The data contain 90,000 to 100,000 clones, roughly 70% of them seen just once; the ten biggest clones take up under 30%. The specimen sequenced was peripheral blood. The receptors shown here come from a woman aged 55-70 years in a cohort sampled during active or convalescent COVID-19.

The gene calls are TRBV5-6 and TRBJ2-1, with D possibly TRBD1 on 6 matching bases. The CDR3 extends over 13 amino acids. Germline V lookup: CDR1 SGHDT, CDR2 YYEEEE. V gave up 4 bases and J gave up 5 bases, with 10 bases separating them. CDR3 in DNA: TGTGCCAGCAGCACGGACAGTAACAATGAGCAGTTCTTC. It encodes CASSTDSNNEQFF.

The genes are TRBV5-1 and TRBJ1-1; 7 bases line up with TRBD1. The CDR3 has 16 amino acids. Per the germline V gene, CDR1 is SGHRS and CDR2 is YFSETQ. V gave up 3 bases and J gave up 0 bases; unmatched junction bases: 8. CDR3 region: CASSSGWTGMNTEAFF. CDR3 coding DNA: TGCGCCAGCAGCTCGGGTTGGACAGGCATGAACACTGAAGCTTTCTTT.

V is TRBV6-6 and J is TRBJ2-5; 13 bases are shared with TRBD2. Germline CDR1 MNHNY, CDR2 SVGAGI (reference sequence). CDR3 length equals 14 residues. Trimming took 6 bases from V and 4 from J; bases not matched to a gene: 2. DNA of the CDR3: TGTGCCAGCAGCCGACTAGCGGGGGGAGAGACCCAGTACTTC. Protein sequence: CASSRLAGGETQYF.

J is TRBJ2-1 and V is TRBV9; TRBD2 aligns across 8 bases. J gave up 4 bases and V 3 bases, and 0 bases lay outside the gene matches. Germline loops: CDR1 SGDLS, CDR2 YYNGEE. The CDR3 has 13 amino acids. This CDR3 reads CASSGLAYNEQFF. The CDR3 DNA is TGTGCCAGCAGCGGACTAGCGTACAATGAGCAGTTCTTC.

The chain couples TRBV5-4 to TRBJ2-3; 8 bases align to TRBD2. Trimming took 3 bases from V and 0 from J; bases not matched to a gene: 6. CDR1 SGHNT and CDR2 YYREEE come from the germline V gene (reference sequence). The CDR3 contains 16 residues. CDR3 bases: TGTGCCAGCAGCTCTGGGACTAGTACTAGCACAGATACGCAGTATTTT. Translation gives CASSSGTSTSTDTQYF.

Only a few counts were recorded for this clone. V usage is TRBV5-1 and J usage is TRBJ2-7; 7 positions match TRBD1. This CDR3 region has 15 residues. In germline, CDR1 is SGHRS, CDR2 YFSETQ. Germline trimming cut 1 base from V and 0 bases from J; bases unmatched to any gene: 4. CDR3: CASSLTGASSYEQYF. The CDR3 coding sequence is TGCGCCAGCAGCTTGACAGGGGCAAGCTCCTACGAGCAGTACTTC. Together with reference TRBV5-1 and TRBJ2-7, the CDR3 gives the full variable domain: KAGVTQTPRYLIKTRGQQVTLSCSPISGHRSVSWYQQTPGQGLQFLFEYFSETQRNKGNFPGRFSGRQFSNSRSEMNVSTLELGDSALYLCASSLTGASSYEQYFGPGTRLTVT.

This clone was seen just once. The genes are TRBV30 and TRBJ2-6; D is unresolved. This CDR3 is built from 13 residues. CDR1 is GTSNPN and CDR2 is SVGIG in the germline V gene (reference sequence). V dropped 2 bases and J dropped 1 base, with 3 bases sitting between them. Written as DNA, the CDR3 is TGTGCCTGGAGTCGGTCTGGGGCCAACGTCCTGACTTTC. Protein product: CAWSRSGANVLTF.

The chain links TRBV30 to TRBJ2-3; tentative D call: TRBD2 (6 bases). CDR1 is GTSNPN and CDR2 is SVGIG in the germline V gene (reference sequence). The CDR3 contains 17 residues. V shed 1 base and J shed 5 bases, with 22 bases lying between them. The CDR3 DNA sequence: TGTGCCTGGAGTGCTCGGCGGGACCTCTTGGGATTAGATACGCAGTATTTT. Translated: CAWSARRDLLGLDTQYF.

This clone was counted a few times. V is TRBV4-1 and J is TRBJ2-5; D gene ambiguous. V was clipped by 0 bases and J by 5 bases, with 13 bases between them. The CDR3 runs to 15 residues. Germline lookup yields CDR1 MGHRA and CDR2 YSYEKL. The DNA of the CDR3 is TGCGCCAGCAGCCAAGATCATGCATTCCGGGAGACCCAGTACTTC. It encodes CASSQDHAFRETQYF.

The chain links TRBV5-1 to TRBJ2-5; 8 positions agree with TRBD1. The CDR3 loop spans 15 amino acids. The germline gives CDR1 SGHRS, CDR2 YFSETQ. J was trimmed by 5 bases and V by 0 bases; bases with no gene match: 6. The CDR3 coding sequence is TGCGCCAGCAGCTTGGTGGCAGGGGGCGTCGAGACCCAGTACTTC. Protein product: CASSLVAGGVETQYF.

V is TRBV19 and J is TRBJ2-3, with no clear D. The CDR3 loop spans 17 amino acids. Germline V gene sequence: CDR1 LNHDA, CDR2 SQIVND (reference sequence). V gave up 5 bases and J gave up 2 bases, with 20 bases separating them. The CDR3 bases are TGTGCCAGTAGTTCGACTGGCGGCCAGACGGCCACAGATACGCAGTATTTT. It translates to CASSSTGGQTATDTQYF.

The gene calls are TRBV7-9 and TRBJ1-2, with 8 bases identical to TRBD1. CDR3 size: 16 residues. Germline V lookup: CDR1 SEHNR, CDR2 FQNEAQ (reference sequence). Trimming removed 6 bases from V and 6 bases from J; junction bases left unmatched: 15. As DNA, the CDR3 is TGTGCCAGCAGAGCAATCTACAGGGGGTCTTCTCATGGCTACACCTTC. Translation: CASRAIYRGSSHGYTF.

V usage is TRBV6-5 and J usage is TRBJ1-1; D remains ambiguous. Trimming took off 6 bases at V and 6 bases at J, with 17 bases between the two ends. CDR3 length: 14 residues. CDR1 and CDR2 (germline): MNHEY, SVGAGI. CDR3 in amino acids: CASSLYRGNPEAFF. CDR3 coding DNA: TGTGCCAGCAGCCTCTACCGGGGAAATCCTGAAGCTTTCTTT.

The gene calls are TRBV28 and TRBJ2-2, with D possibly matching TRBD1 (6 bases). Germline V gene lookup returns CDR1 MDHEN and CDR2 SYDVKM. The CDR3 totals 14 residues. Trimming pared 8 bases from V and 0 bases from J, leaving 10 bases between. The CDR3 DNA follows: TGTGCCAGCCGTGAGGGGGCGAACACCGGGGAGCTGTTTTTT. This encodes CASREGANTGELFF.

The chain recombines TRBV10-3 with TRBJ2-2; 12 bases match TRBD2. V gave up 6 bases and J gave up 4 bases; unmatched junction bases: 6. The CDR3 is 16 amino acids. Germline CDR1 and CDR2: ENHRY and SYGVKD. The CDR3, as DNA: TGTGCCATCAGACCTAGCGGGGGGGCCGGCACCGGGGAGCTGTTTTTT. The encoded protein is CAIRPSGGAGTGELFF.

The chain recombines TRBV6-1 with TRBJ1-1; a possible D gene is TRBD1 (5 bases). This CDR3 comprises 17 residues. Germline loops: CDR1 MNHNS, CDR2 SASEGT. Trimming took 2 bases from V and 1 from J, leaving 17 bases between them. This CDR3 reads CASSEWRGGRGNTEAFF. The CDR3 DNA reads as TGTGCCAGCAGTGAATGGAGGGGAGGAAGGGGGAACACTGAAGCTTTCTTT.

The chain recombines TRBV11-3 with TRBJ2-1; 8 nucleotides align to TRBD2. This CDR3 comprises 15 residues. Germline-derived CDR1 and CDR2 are SGHNT and YENEEA. V gave up 5 bases and J gave up 4 bases; unmatched junction bases: 7. In DNA form, the CDR3 reads TGTGCCAGCAGCGTTGGGAGCGGGGGATACAATGAGCAGTTCTTC. Translating it yields CASSVGSGGYNEQFF.

J is TRBJ2-3 and V is TRBV12-5; D is possibly TRBD2 (7 bases). Germline-derived CDR1 and CDR2 are LGHNT and FRNRAP. V lost 3 bases, J lost 0 bases, and 19 bases lay in between. This CDR3 is built from 18 residues. CDR3 DNA sequence: TGTGCTAGTGGTTTAAAAAAGGGGGGGATAGCTAGCACAGATACGCAGTATTTT. Translating gives CASGLKKGGIASTDTQYF.

The J gene is TRBJ2-3, the V gene TRBV6-5; TRBD2 matches 8 bases. The germline V gene encodes CDR1 MNHEY and CDR2 SVGAGI. This CDR3 contains 14 residues. V lost 5 bases to trimming and J lost 3 bases; unmatched junction nucleotides: 4. CDR3 sequence (DNA): TGTGCCAGCAGTCAGACTAGCGTTACAGATACGCAGTATTTT. This gives the protein CASSQTSVTDTQYF.

In its sample, this clone was seen a few times. This chain connects TRBV27 to TRBJ1-2; 9 bases fit TRBD1. The germline CDR1 and CDR2 sequences are MNHEY and SMNVEV (reference sequence). Losses at the gene ends were 4 bases for V and 8 bases for J; bases not matched to a gene: 11. The CDR3 sequence is 15 residues long. The CDR3 DNA reads TGTGCCAGCAGTTCCTTTACCGGGACAGGGTACGGCTACACCTTC. As protein: CASSSFTGTGYGYTF.